The entry that follows covers one TCR beta chain sequence. The data stem from a study of blood T cell repertoires in COVID-19. The wider study: The analysed material was cDNA or gDNA that came from T cells, B-cell-depleted T cells, or PBMCs.

Measured with immunoSEQ multiplex PCR; TCRdb has only the in-frame clones, and not every one. The sample contains roughly 250,000 clones, about 80% of which appear only once. The sequencing sample was made of peripheral blood. This receptor was identified in a woman aged 50 to 60 with acute or convalescent COVID-19.

The CDR3 region is CASSVGPGTAGYNEKLFF. The DNA for the CDR3 is TGTGCCAGCAGCGTAGGCCCCGGGACAGCGGGCTATAATGAAAAACTGTTTTTT. J is TRBJ1-4 and V is TRBV9; the match to TRBD1 covers 7 bases. This CDR3 comprises 18 residues. Germline lookup yields CDR1 SGDLS and CDR2 YYNGEE. Trimming at V came to 0 bases and at J to 4 bases, leaving 12 bases not matched to a gene.